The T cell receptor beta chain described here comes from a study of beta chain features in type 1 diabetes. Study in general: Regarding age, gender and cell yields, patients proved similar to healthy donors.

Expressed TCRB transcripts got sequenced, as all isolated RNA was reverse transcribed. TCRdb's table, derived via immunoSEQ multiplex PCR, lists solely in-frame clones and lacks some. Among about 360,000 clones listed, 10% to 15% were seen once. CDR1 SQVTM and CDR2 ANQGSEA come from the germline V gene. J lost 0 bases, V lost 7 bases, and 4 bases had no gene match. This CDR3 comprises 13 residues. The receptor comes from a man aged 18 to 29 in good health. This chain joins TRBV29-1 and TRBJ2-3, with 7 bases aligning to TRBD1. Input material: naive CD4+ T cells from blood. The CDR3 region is CSDKTGSTDTQYF. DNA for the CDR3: TGCAGCGACAAGACAGGGAGCACAGATACGCAGTATTTT.